The entry below gives a single T cell receptor beta chain sequence along with its context. This clone showed up just a few times. Its antigen is still unknown. Qualities for individual bases were not recorded, and no much larger clone is one base off. Sequencing of TCR beta CDR3 regions was performed at survey depth on the immunoSEQ platform. The QIAamp DNA micro kit was used to extract genomic DNA from every cultured and uncultured CD8+ T cell population. The paper's data handling went like this. Any sample with under 5,000 productive reads was excluded, and this exclusion removed about 7% of the roughly 80 cultures stimulated with HIV peptides. A MANAFEST web app trimmed sequences to CDR3 and removed nonproductive sequences, CDR3s under 5 amino acids, and those not starting C or ending F/W. Clonotypes were classified as antigen-specific only if expansion was observed in at least 2 of 3 replicates versus the no-peptide control at FDR 0.01, only within one epitope family. A specific clonotype also had to show a frequency at least fivefold higher than in wells stimulated with peptides from other epitope families. As stored in TCRdb, this immuneACCESS dataset retains in-frame rearrangements with V and J assigned. A fraction of the clones does not appear; measured against another copy, unresolved V genes explain less than half of the discrepancy, and the remainder lacks a known reason. Clone size and the V and J calls come from that table; the DNA yielded D and trimming. This sample has about 4,500 clones in its table, and 65% to 75% of those were observed once. The ten largest clones capture about 40% of the sample.

Trimming removed 4 bases from V and 2 bases from J; the gene matches leave 3 bases unexplained. The germline V gene (reference sequence) yields PRHDT for CDR1 and FYEKMQ for CDR2. The CDR3 runs 15 residues from the cysteine to the phenylalanine. The retained sequence is limited to the CDR3, 45 bases, with the frame set at the first base. These data are taken from a study of CD8 T cell repertoires and HIV-1 epitope variants (dated by TCRdb to 2019 to 2021). A note on the overall study: In separate culture wells, T cells were stimulated with each of twenty-five peptides that represented autologous and known Gag and Nef epitope variants. A CMV, EBV and flu peptide pool, the Ebola AY9 epitope as negative control, and a no-peptide well were included as control conditions. Tested epitopes included three Gag epitope families and Nef HW9 and YT9. Using the EasySep Human T Cell Enrichment Kit, T cells were enriched and then co-cultured with an equal number of autologous T cell-negative cells acting as antigen-presenting cells. The cultures were grown for about nine days in IMDM with gentamicin, and half of the media was changed on days 3 and 7 with IL-2, IL-7 and IL-15 added. An aliquot of 1M T cells was set aside as an uncultured baseline condition, separate from the approximately 83 T cell cultures. A total of 80 or so T cell cultures were run, with each culture condition performed in triplicate except for one peptide, which was performed in duplicate.

The EasySep Human CD8+ T Cell Enrichment Kit was used on day 10 to isolate CD8+ T cells from every culture. Broad study findings and their caveats: The study identified 8 or 9 antigen-specific TCR beta clonotypes, roughly 6 of which appeared to be cross-reactive for autologous or known escape epitope variants. Only TCR beta chains were identified by the assay, and proliferation to antigen, not T cell function or cytokine profile, was indicated. The Nef KF9 family was recognized by five clonotypes and the HW9 family by one, and no responses to the TAALDMSHF plasma variant were observed.

This receptor was identified in a male donor with HIV. What was sequenced was cultured CD8+ T cells derived from PBMCs. The chain joins TRBV13 to TRBJ2-3, and 10 junctional nucleotides match TRBD2. CDR3 reads: CASSSSGSPTDTQYF. The nucleotide sequence reads TGTGCCAGCAGCTCTAGCGGGAGTCCCACAGATACGCAGTATTTT.